The 25 T cell receptor beta chains listed next were all sequenced from one sample in a study of cytomegalovirus exposure and HLA in healthy donors (dated by TCRdb to 2015 to 2018). Preparation of the library involved the immunoSEQ multiplex PCR assay. For the multiplex PCR, a mixture combining 60 forward primers for TCR Vbeta segments and 13 reverse primers for TCR Jbeta segments was used. TCRdb took over this immuneACCESS table, retaining in-frame rearrangements with V and J assigned. Such tables are incomplete; in checked studies, under half of the missing clones stem from an unresolved V gene, and the remainder is unexplained. This sample is represented by around 100,000 clones; over 70% of them were singletons. Of the sample, over 9.5% is held by the ten largest clones. The sequencing sample was made of PBMCs. The receptors here all came from a man aged 50 or older in good health and CMV-seronegative.

V gene TRBV11-3 combines with J gene TRBJ1-6; 9 nucleotides agree with TRBD1. The germline gives CDR1 SGHNT, CDR2 YENEEA. The V segment lost 5 bases and the J segment 12 bases; nucleotides outside the gene matches: 5. This CDR3 comprises 13 residues. The CDR3 spells CASSTGQGRPLHF. The CDR3 DNA is TGTGCCAGCAGCACCGGACAGGGGAGACCCCTCCACTTT. Complete variable domain (other parts from reference TRBV11-3 and TRBJ1-6): EAGVVQSPRYKIIEKKQPVAFWCNPISGHNTLYWYLQNLGQGPELLIRYENEEAVDDSQLPKDRFSAERLKGVDSTLKIQPAELGDSAVYLCASSTGQGRPLHFGNGTRLTVT.

In its sample, this clone was seen once. The chain links TRBV5-1 to TRBJ2-5, with 13 bases aligning to TRBD2. J gave up 4 bases and V 0 bases, and 6 bases lay outside the gene matches. Germline CDR1 is SGHRS and CDR2 is YFSETQ. This CDR3 contains 17 residues. The CDR3 DNA is TGCGCCAGCAGCTTGGGTACTAGCGGGGGGGCCTCAGAGACCCAGTACTTC. This sequence encodes CASSLGTSGGASETQYF.

This chain links TRBV7-2 with TRBJ2-7; no definite D call. The V end lost 6 bases, the J end lost 0 bases, and 9 bases lay between the germline ends. The CDR3 sequence is 13 residues long. Germline values: CDR1 SGHTA, CDR2 FQGNSA. The CDR3 DNA follows: TGTGCCAGCAGTTGGGCCAGCTCCTACGAGCAGTACTTC. Its protein product is CASSWASSYEQYF.

This clone was counted between two and nine times. The genes are TRBV30 and TRBJ1-5, with 8 bases fitting TRBD1. This CDR3 contains 15 residues. Germline V gives CDR1 GTSNPN, CDR2 SVGIG (reference sequence). The junction had 7 bases not matched to a gene; V was cut back by 4 bases and J by 2 bases. CDR3: CAWTAGGFGNQPQHF. CDR3 nucleotides: TGTGCCTGGACCGCAGGGGGCTTCGGCAATCAGCCCCAGCATTTT.

This clone has a handful of counts. CDR3 nucleotides: TGCGCCAGCAGCCCGGATACAGGGAGGGATTCACCCCTCCACTTT. Its protein is CASSPDTGRDSPLHF. The chain is built from TRBV5-1 and TRBJ1-6; D is possibly TRBD1 (6 bases). The V gene's germline CDR1 is SGHRS and CDR2 YFSETQ. This CDR3 contains 15 residues. V lost 4 bases and J 8 bases, leaving 16 bases between the germline ends.

The V call is TRBV5-1, the J call TRBJ2-7; 9 bases are shared with TRBD1. The germline CDR1 and CDR2 sequences are SGHRS and YFSETQ. V lost 0 bases and J lost 5; bases outside the gene matches: 9. The CDR3 totals 16 residues. The CDR3 loop is CASSLASGTGLDEQYF. CDR3 DNA: TGCGCCAGCAGCTTGGCCTCCGGGACAGGGCTCGACGAGCAGTACTTC.

V usage is TRBV19 and J usage is TRBJ1-1; 7 bases map to TRBD1. This CDR3 comprises 14 residues. With 5 bases clipped from V and 0 bases from J, the junction kept 3 bases outside the gene matches. Germline-derived CDR1 and CDR2 are LNHDA and SQIVND (reference sequence). DNA of the CDR3: TGTGCCAGTAGTCTCGACAGGGTGAACACTGAAGCTTTCTTT. As protein: CASSLDRVNTEAFF.

The chain employs TRBV23-1 and TRBJ2-1; a possible D gene is TRBD2 (5 bases). TRBV23-1 is assigned to the ORF class and has an uncertain function. The CDR3 spans 16 residues. Deletions cut 2 bases from V and 10 bases from J, with 21 bases between. The CDR3, as DNA: TGCGCCAGCAGTCAACCAGGATGGGGAGACTGGGGAGAGCAGTTCTTC. Amino acids: CASSQPGWGDWGEQFF.

This chain uses TRBV7-2 with TRBJ2-7, with 7 bases identical to TRBD2. The CDR3 has 13 amino acids. V shed 1 base and J 7 bases; nucleotides not matched to a gene: 4. Germline V gives CDR1 SGHTA, CDR2 FQGNSA. For the CDR3, the DNA is TGTGCCAGCAGCTTAGGAGGGAGGGTTGAGCAGTACTTC. This codes for CASSLGGRVEQYF.

V is TRBV6-6 and J is TRBJ1-5, with TRBD1 matching 7 bases. The CDR3 runs to 15 residues. The germline V gene has CDR1 MNHNY and CDR2 SVGAGI (reference sequence). The trim removed 6 bases at V and 1 base at J, leaving 6 bases unmatched. CDR3 sequence: CASSRGQTSNQPQHF. CDR3 sequence (DNA): TGTGCCAGCAGCCGGGGACAGACGAGCAATCAGCCCCAGCATTTT.

The chain recombines TRBV5-1 with TRBJ1-2, with 8 bases identical to TRBD1. V lost 4 bases and J lost 8; bases outside the gene matches: 7. The CDR3 has 13 residues. Germline-derived CDR1 and CDR2 are SGHRS and YFSETQ. CDR3 DNA: TGCGCCAGCAGCCACACAGGGGGTCAGGGCTACACCTTC. Its protein product is CASSHTGGQGYTF.

The V and J genes are TRBV28 and TRBJ2-2; perhaps TRBD1 as D (5 bases). This CDR3 comprises 14 residues. The germline V gene has CDR1 MDHEN and CDR2 SYDVKM. V shed 6 bases and J shed 0 bases, with 8 bases lying between them. CDR3 in amino acids: CASRVRANTGELFF. The CDR3 bases are TGTGCCAGCAGGGTCAGGGCGAACACCGGGGAGCTGTTTTTT.

This clone was observed a handful of times. The rearrangement links TRBV5-1 to TRBJ1-6; D is perhaps TRBD1 (5 bases). This CDR3 region has 16 residues. The V gene's germline CDR1 is SGHRS and CDR2 YFSETQ. Trimming shortened V by 4 bases and J by 8 bases, and 19 bases separated the two germline ends. CDR3 amino acids: CASSDPFRGRDSPLHF. DNA for the CDR3: TGCGCCAGCAGCGATCCCTTCCGGGGGAGGGATTCACCCCTCCACTTT. Looking up the rest from reference TRBV5-1 and TRBJ1-6 gives the full variable domain: KAGVTQTPRYLIKTRGQQVTLSCSPISGHRSVSWYQQTPGQGLQFLFEYFSETQRNKGNFPGRFSGRQFSNSRSEMNVSTLELGDSALYLCASSDPFRGRDSPLHFGNGTRLTVT.

In this sample, this clone turned up once. CDR3 nucleotides: TGTGCCAGCAGCGGAATCAGAAGTCCGAACACTGAAGCTTTCTTT. Translated, it gives CASSGIRSPNTEAFF. The chain recombines TRBV9 with TRBJ1-1, with D unclear. The germline V and J ends were trimmed by 3 bases and 1 base, with 13 bases remaining between them. This CDR3 is 15 amino acids long. Germline V gene data show CDR1 as SGDLS and CDR2 as YYNGEE.

The rearrangement uses TRBV20-1 and TRBJ2-4; D not resolved. The CDR3 is made up of 11 amino acids. Trimming removed 4 bases from V and 6 bases from J, with 7 bases in between. CDR1 and CDR2 from the germline V gene are DFQATT and SNEGSKA (reference sequence). Written as DNA, the CDR3 is TGCAGTGCTACAGGCTTAAACATTCAGTACTTC. It specifies CSATGLNIQYF.

The genes are TRBV5-4 and TRBJ2-2, with 12 bases aligning to TRBD1. V dropped 6 bases and J dropped 6; count of bases not matched to a gene: 15. The CDR3 is made up of 18 amino acids. CDR1 SGHNT and CDR2 YYREEE come from the germline V gene (reference sequence). The DNA of the CDR3 is TGTGCCAGCAACTCAGGGGGGGGACAGGGGGCACTACCCGGGGAGCTGTTTTTT. Translated, it gives CASNSGGGQGALPGELFF.

The rearrangement links TRBV4-2 to TRBJ2-1; 9 bases match TRBD2. Trimming cost V 0 bases and J 9 bases; bases outside gene matches: 6. The germline V gene has CDR1 LGHNA and CDR2 YNFKEQ. There are 15 residues in the CDR3. The CDR3 spells CASSQDGGRAGEQFF. The CDR3 DNA follows: TGTGCCAGCAGCCAAGATGGCGGGAGGGCGGGTGAGCAGTTCTTC.

The V gene is TRBV6-4, the J gene TRBJ2-4, with TRBD1 matching 8 bases. Looked up from germline, CDR1 is MRHNA and CDR2 is SNTAGT. The length of the CDR3 is 13 residues. Trimming cost V 4 bases and J 7 bases; bases outside gene matches: 3. The CDR3 DNA reads TGTGCCAGCAGTGTCGACAGGGGCAACATTCAGTACTTC. This sequence encodes CASSVDRGNIQYF.

This clone was seen a single time. The V and J genes are TRBV18 and TRBJ2-2, with 7 bases matching TRBD1. Germline trimming cut 6 bases from V and 6 bases from J; bases unmatched to any gene: 4. The CDR3 spans 13 residues. Per the germline V gene, CDR1 is KGHSH and CDR2 is LQKENI. The CDR3 sequence is CASSLGQAGELFF. The CDR3 DNA follows: TGTGCCAGCTCTCTAGGACAGGCCGGGGAGCTGTTTTTT.

Only a few counts were recorded for this clone. V and J are TRBV6-5 and TRBJ2-5; D ambiguous. The CDR3 length is 12 residues. Germline CDR1 MNHEY, CDR2 SVGAGI. The V gene lost 6 bases and the J gene lost 1 base, with 6 bases spanning the gap. The CDR3 reads CASSLFQETQYF. The CDR3, as DNA: TGTGCCAGCAGCCTTTTCCAAGAGACCCAGTACTTC.

The chain is built from TRBV6-1 and TRBJ2-2, with TRBD1 identical over 11 bases. CDR1 MNHNS and CDR2 SASEGT come from the germline V gene. J lost 3 bases, V lost 11 bases, and 8 bases had no gene match. The CDR3 is 15 amino acids. This CDR3 is CASKGDRGDTGELFF. The CDR3 nucleotides read TGTGCCTCAAAGGGGGACAGGGGGGACACCGGGGAGCTGTTTTTT.

This sequence joins TRBV5-8 and TRBJ2-2; D is unresolved. The germline CDR1 and CDR2 sequences are SGHTS and YDEGEE. The CDR3 is 16 residues long. V lost 1 base, J lost 1 base, and 11 bases lay in between. The DNA for the CDR3 is TGTGCCAGCAGCTTGTTATACACCATGAACACCGGGGAGCTGTTTTTT. Amino acids: CASSLLYTMNTGELFF.

This clone was observed once. This chain links TRBV7-2 with TRBJ2-7, with D perhaps TRBD2 (6 bases). V gave up 5 bases and J gave up 7 bases, with 18 bases separating them. The CDR3 length is 14 residues. The germline V gene encodes CDR1 SGHTA and CDR2 FQGNSA. Here the CDR3 reads CASSPSGLAGEQYF. The CDR3, as DNA: TGTGCCAGCAGCCCTTCGGGCCTCGCGGGGGAGCAGTACTTC. The full variable domain, its missing parts supplied by reference TRBV7-2 and TRBJ2-7, is GAGVSQSPSNKVTEKGKDVELRCDPISGHTALYWYRQSLGQGLEFLIYFQGNSAPDKSGLPSDRFSAERTGGSVSTLTIQRTQQEDSAVYLCASSPSGLAGEQYFGPGTRLTVT.

V gene TRBV9 combines with J gene TRBJ2-1, with D possibly being TRBD2 (5 bases). V lost 4 bases, J lost 4 bases, and 9 bases lay in between. The germline gives CDR1 SGDLS, CDR2 YYNGEE. The length of the CDR3 is 13 residues. The CDR3 DNA reads TGTGCCAGCAGCCCACGAGGGTACAATGAGCAGTTCTTC. Protein: CASSPRGYNEQFF.

This chain joins TRBV5-4 and TRBJ2-3, with D perhaps matching TRBD2 (5 bases). Germline V gives CDR1 SGHNT, CDR2 YYREEE (reference sequence). Trimming stripped 0 bases from V and 2 bases from J, with 7 bases between. The CDR3 covers 14 residues. The CDR3 nucleotides read TGTGCCAGCAGCTTGGGAGGGAACACAGATACGCAGTATTTT. This translates into CASSLGGNTDTQYF.